This T cell receptor (beta chain) was identified during a study of T cell responses to AZD1222 COVID-19 vaccine. Whole-study results and caveats: There were mostly white British donors and more females than males, and clonal diversity was possibly underestimated. Among those given AZD1222, only five or six were seropositive at baseline. Repertoires were obtained solely post-peak T cell response. Dominant at 160-218 and 743-854, vaccine-associated CD4 TCRs also spanned spike.

Trimming stripped 7 bases from V and 4 bases from J, with 11 bases between. This CDR3 contains 12 residues. Germline CDR1 reads MNHEY; CDR2 reads SVGAGI. Only in-frame clones appear in the TCRdb table, and some are missing; sequencing was by immunoSEQ multiplex PCR. There are around 100,000 clones in the sample; roughly 90% occur only once, and about 1.2% lies in the top ten. This clone was seen once. Its antigen is unidentified. The clonotype originates from an adult in good health. The rearrangement joins TRBV6-5 to TRBJ2-7; weak D call: TRBD1 (6 bases). Sequences were derived from peripheral blood, sampled on day 0 of AZD1222 vaccination. The CDR3 region is CASTKTGYEQYF. DNA of the CDR3: TGTGCCAGCACCAAAACAGGGTACGAGCAGTACTTC.